These 17 T cell receptor beta chains share one sample of origin, sequenced in a study of regulatory T cells in long-lasting Graves disease. Time point noted: persistent/refractory GD, antithyroid drugs over 5 years with positive TRAb. Isolated PBMC RNA provided the starting material for the TCR library. The authors built TCR beta libraries using iRepertoire HTBI primers and Arm-PCR of CDR3 regions. Using its own MiXCR run on the multiplex PCR reads, TCRdb lists one record per CDR3 protein. The sample has about 470,000 distinct CDR3 sequences, roughly 21% seen once. Sample: peripheral blood mononuclear cells (PBMCs), taken when the disease was refractory, from a patient treated with antithyroid drugs. The receptor source for this set is a female donor with Graves disease.

This clonotype was seen repeatedly, ten times or more. The chain links TRBV24-1 to TRBJ1-2; 10 nucleotides agree with TRBD1. The CDR3 length is 16 residues. Trimming took 4 bases from V and 6 from J; bases not matched to a gene: 10. The V gene's germline CDR1 is KGHDR and CDR2 SFDVKD. The CDR3 nucleotides read TGTGCCACCAGTGACCCTCGAGGGACAGGGGAGAATGGCTACACCTTC. Translated, it gives CATSDPRGTGENGYTF.

This clonotype was seen repeatedly, ten times or more. The chain joins TRBV9 to TRBJ1-1; the D is unclear. Germline V gives CDR1 SGDLS, CDR2 YYNGEE. Between the trimmed V and J ends, which lost 2 bases and 2 bases, there was a span of 7 bases. There are 13 residues in the CDR3. This CDR3 reads CASSVFINTEAFF. CDR3 bases: TGTGCCAGCAGCGTCTTCATAAACACTGAAGCTTTCTTT. Together with reference TRBV9 and TRBJ1-1, the CDR3 gives the full variable domain: DSGVTQTPKHLITATGQRVTLRCSPRSGDLSVYWYQQSLDQGLQFLIQYYNGEERAKGNILERFSAQQFPDLHSELNLSSLELGDSALYFCASSVFINTEAFFGQGTRLTVV.

Many counts were recorded for this clonotype. The rearrangement links TRBV12-3 or TRBV12-4 to TRBJ1-1; D gene ambiguous. V gave up 7 bases and J gave up 11 bases, with 14 bases separating them. There are 11 residues in the CDR3. CDR3 in DNA: TGTGCCAGCACCCAAGCTTCTGCTGCTTTCTTT. Translated: CASTQASAAFF.

This clonotype was recorded at least ten times. The chain couples TRBV6-1 to TRBJ1-2, with TRBD1 identical over 7 bases. CDR3 length equals 15 residues. The ends lost 3 bases at V and 2 bases at J; junction bases unmatched: 6. Germline assignment: CDR1 MNHNS and CDR2 SASEGT. CDR3 DNA: TGTGCCAGCAGTGAGCTTCAGGGGGAGAACTATGGCTACACCTTC. Its protein is CASSELQGENYGYTF.

This clonotype was seen repeatedly, ten times or more. J is TRBJ1-2 and V is TRBV12-3 or TRBV12-4; D uncertain. The length of the CDR3 is 14 residues. The V end lost 3 bases, the J end lost 4 bases, and 12 bases lay between the germline ends. The CDR3 region has the DNA TGTGCCAGCAGTTTGGTGGGGTCTGGCTATGGCTACACCTTC. Protein product: CASSLVGSGYGYTF.

The CDR3 here is CASSPTDRASYEQYF. CDR3 nucleotides: TGCGCCAGCAGCCCAACCGACAGGGCCAGCTACGAGCAGTACTTC. The chain uses TRBV5-1 and TRBJ2-7, with 7 nucleotides matching TRBD1. CDR3 size: 15 residues. Germline trimming cut 4 bases from V and 3 bases from J; bases unmatched to any gene: 10. Germline lookup yields CDR1 SGHRS and CDR2 YFSETQ.

Comment on this clonotype: With a much larger clone just one base away, this may be a read error. CDR3: CASREHRPDRGKNIQYF. In DNA form, the CDR3 reads TGTGCCAGCAGAGAACACCGACCTGACAGGGGGAAAAACATTCAGTACTTC. The chain has TRBV6-2 or TRBV6-3 and TRBJ2-4, with 9 nucleotides matching TRBD1. Trimming took 6 bases from V and 4 from J; bases not matched to a gene: 13. Per the germline V gene, CDR1 is MNHEY and CDR2 is SVGEGT. The CDR3 loop spans 17 amino acids.

This clonotype was counted ten times or more. The chain uses TRBV28 and TRBJ2-7; TRBD2 aligns across 11 bases. Unmatched junction bases numbered 5, after V lost 6 bases and J lost 1 base. The CDR3 spans 15 residues. Germline V gene data show CDR1 as MDHEN and CDR2 as SYDVKM. CDR3 region: CASRPLAGVSYEQYF. CDR3 in DNA: TGTGCCAGCAGACCACTAGCGGGAGTTTCCTACGAGCAGTACTTC.

This clonotype was seen only a few times. The V call is TRBV20-1, the J call TRBJ2-1; 7 nucleotides match TRBD1. This CDR3 has 14 amino acids. Germline V gene lookup returns CDR1 DFQATT and CDR2 SNEGSKA (reference sequence). Losses at the gene ends were 5 bases for V and 2 bases for J; bases not matched to a gene: 6. CDR3 bases: TGCAGTGCTTTGACAGGGAGCGCCTACAATGAGCAGTTCTTC. It translates to CSALTGSAYNEQFF.

This clonotype was counted at least ten times. The V and J genes are TRBV2 and TRBJ1-4; no clear D gene. Trimming cost V 7 bases and J 0 bases, with 9 bases left between them. Germline lookup yields CDR1 SNHLY and CDR2 FYNNEI. The CDR3 is 14 amino acids. The CDR3 DNA sequence: TGTGCCAGCAATTTGGGAACAACTAATGAAAAACTGTTTTTT. Translation: CASNLGTTNEKLFF. The full variable domain, completed using reference TRBV2 and TRBJ1-4, is EPEVTQTPSHQVTQMGQEVILRCVPISNHLYFYWYRQILGQKVEFLVSFYNNEISEKSEIFDDQFSVERPDGSNFTLKIRSTKLEDSAMYFCASNLGTTNEKLFFGSGTQLSVL.

This clonotype was detected only a few times. A read error may be the cause here, since a much bigger clone is one base away. The chain couples TRBV28 to TRBJ1-4; TRBD1 agrees at 9 bases. Germline V gene data show CDR1 as MDHEN and CDR2 as SYDVKM. The trim removed 5 bases at V and 2 bases at J, leaving 0 bases unmatched. There are 14 residues in the CDR3. The CDR3 DNA reads TGTGCCAGCAGTGGACAGGGGACTAATGAAAAACTGTTTTTT. Protein product: CASSGQGTNEKLFF.

In this sample, this clonotype turned up a few times. The rearrangement uses TRBV30 and TRBJ1-2; TRBD1 is a possible D gene (6 bases). Germline V gene lookup returns CDR1 GTSNPN and CDR2 SVGIG (reference sequence). This CDR3 is 13 amino acids long. The germline V and J ends were trimmed by 4 bases and 5 bases, with 14 bases remaining between them. The CDR3: CAWKGGRAYGYTF. The DNA for the CDR3 is TGTGCCTGGAAGGGGGGCAGGGCATATGGCTACACCTTC.

This clonotype has only a few counts. V gene TRBV10-3 combines with J gene TRBJ2-7, with D possibly matching TRBD1 (6 bases). V dropped 0 bases and J dropped 1 base, with 13 bases sitting between them. This CDR3 contains 16 residues. Germline CDR1 reads ENHRY; CDR2 reads SYGVKD. This CDR3 is CAISESWQGSSYEQYF. The CDR3, as DNA: TGTGCCATCAGTGAGTCTTGGCAGGGGTCTTCCTACGAGCAGTACTTC.

This clonotype was counted ten times or more. V gene TRBV29-1 combines with J gene TRBJ2-2; D gene uncertain. The CDR3 runs to 13 residues. V lost 4 bases and J lost 6, with 12 bases in between. Germline-derived CDR1 and CDR2 are SQVTM and ANQGSEA. Here the CDR3 DNA reads TGCAGCGTTGTGGACCCCCTGGCCGGGGAGCTGTTTTTT. It translates to CSVVDPLAGELFF.

This clonotype appeared many times. The chain is built from TRBV20-1 and TRBJ2-5, with TRBD1 matching 9 bases. Germline CDR1 is DFQATT and CDR2 is SNEGSKA (reference sequence). This CDR3 comprises 15 residues. Losses at the gene ends were 2 bases for V and 5 bases for J; bases not matched to a gene: 9. CDR3 DNA: TGCAGTGCTAGATCGGACCGGACAGGGGAGGAGACCCAGTACTTC. This gives the protein CSARSDRTGEETQYF.

This clonotype appeared once. The chain combines TRBV9 with TRBJ1-4, with unresolved D. This CDR3 has 16 residues. Trimming cost V 1 base and J 5 bases, with 15 bases left between them. Germline CDR1 SGDLS, CDR2 YYNGEE. CDR3 in DNA: TGTGCCAGCAGCGTAAACCCTCAAGATCCAAATGAAAAACTGTTTTTT. The encoded protein is CASSVNPQDPNEKLFF.

The rearrangement links TRBV19 to TRBJ1-1; D unclear. The CDR3 has 14 amino acids. Germline CDR1 and CDR2: LNHDA and SQIVND (reference sequence). Trimming removed 5 bases from V and 2 bases from J, with 12 bases in between. Here the CDR3 reads CASSFYGQNTEAFF. CDR3 sequence (DNA): TGTGCCAGTAGTTTTTATGGGCAAAACACTGAAGCTTTCTTT.